Listed below are T cell receptor beta chains from one sample, sequenced in a study of identical twins. Via MiXCR, TCRdb re-called the 5' RACE reads, giving one row per CDR3 protein. The sample contains 300,000 to 400,000 distinct CDR3 sequences, roughly 12% of which appear only once. The same data also went into a second study, on yellow fever vaccine responses in identical twins.

What was sequenced was CD8+ T cells sorted from blood. These receptors were obtained from a woman under 30 in good health. The CDR3 runs from the conserved cysteine through the conserved F or W.

j_call: TRBJ2-3
v_call: TRBV13
cdr3_aa: CASSGWTSLTDTQYF

j_call: TRBJ2-5
v_call: TRBV5-1
cdr3_aa: CASSPGLAGARTQYF

j_call: TRBJ2-5
v_call: TRBV28
cdr3_aa: CASSNSGETQYF

j_call: TRBJ1-4
v_call: TRBV12-3/TRBV12-4
cdr3_aa: CASSSTGGRTNEKLFF

j_call: TRBJ2-1
v_call: TRBV6-1
cdr3_aa: CASKPWTGVDNEQFF

j_call: TRBJ2-7
v_call: TRBV7-7
cdr3_aa: CASSPGDHNEQYF

j_call: TRBJ2-1
v_call: TRBV10-3
cdr3_aa: CAISGDYDEQFF

j_call: TRBJ2-3
v_call: TRBV27
cdr3_aa: CASSLLLGTGATDTQYF

j_call: TRBJ2-5
v_call: TRBV5-5
cdr3_aa: CASSVLRDRMETQYF

j_call: TRBJ2-1
v_call: TRBV27
cdr3_aa: CASSGQGGGDEQFF

j_call: TRBJ2-3
v_call: TRBV4-1
cdr3_aa: CASSQVQGTDTQYF

j_call: TRBJ1-1
v_call: TRBV29-1
cdr3_aa: CSVDKSNTEAFF

j_call: TRBJ2-4
v_call: TRBV4-2
cdr3_aa: CASSQDSGDIQYF

j_call: TRBJ2-2
v_call: TRBV27
cdr3_aa: CASSSGETGELFF